Each of the 2 T cell receptor beta chains below was sequenced from the same sample in a study of CD4 and CD8 cells across lung adenocarcinoma regions. TCRdb processed the PCR reads anew with MiXCR; each CDR3 protein has one entry. The sample includes about 7,500 distinct CDR3 sequences, roughly 57% of them seen just once. Sequencing input: CD8+ T cells from the center of a lung tumor. These receptors were obtained from a male donor with lung adenocarcinoma. The CD4 and CD8 labels of this study may be unreliable.

V usage is TRBV27 and J usage is TRBJ2-5; 7 nucleotides line up with TRBD1. The J call may be wrong; the DNA end is better matched by TRBJ2-7. Germline loops: CDR1 MNHEY, CDR2 SMNVEV (reference sequence). The CDR3 covers 14 residues. The CDR3 DNA reads TGTGCCAGCAGTCGATACAGGGGCACCTACGAGCAGTACTTC. Amino acid sequence: CASSRYRGTYEQYF.

This chain joins TRBV6-4 and TRBJ2-2; TRBD2 aligns across 9 bases. There are 15 residues in the CDR3. Germline CDR1 is MRHNA and CDR2 is SNTAGT. V shed 6 bases, J shed 6 bases, and the junction held 8 bases outside the gene matches. The CDR3 nucleotides read TGTGCCAGCAGAGCGGGAGGTCTGTCTGCCGGGGAGCTGTTTTTT. It codes for CASRAGGLSAGELFF.